This TCR beta chain was profiled in a study of blood T cell repertoires in COVID-19. Germline V gene lookup returns CDR1 LNHDA and CDR2 SQIVND (reference sequence). CDR3 length: 14 residues. Concerning this clone: An end of the junction does not agree with germline; a read error may underlie this.

Produced via immunoSEQ multiplex PCR; TCRdb's table is partial and in-frame only. Of 150,000 to 200,000 clones in the sample, roughly 84% were seen once. The sample was PBMCs or T cells enriched from blood (not recorded which). The rearrangement links TRBV19 to TRBJ1-1; 7 bases fit TRBD1. This clonotype originated in a man in his fifties or sixties who had recovered from COVID-19. The CDR3: CASRIDRASTEAFF. In DNA, the CDR3 is TGTGCCAGTAGGATAGACAGGGCTTCCACTGAAGCTTTCTTT.